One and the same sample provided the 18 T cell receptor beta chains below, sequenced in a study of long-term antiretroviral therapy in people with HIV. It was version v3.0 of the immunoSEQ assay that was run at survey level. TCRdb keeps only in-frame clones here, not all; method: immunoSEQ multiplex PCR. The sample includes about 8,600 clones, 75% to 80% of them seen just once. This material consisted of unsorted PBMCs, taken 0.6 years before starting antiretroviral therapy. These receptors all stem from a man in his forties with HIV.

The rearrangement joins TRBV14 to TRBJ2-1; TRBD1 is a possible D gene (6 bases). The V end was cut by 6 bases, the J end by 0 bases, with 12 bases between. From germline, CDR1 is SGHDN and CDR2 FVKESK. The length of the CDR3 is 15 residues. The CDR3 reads CASSRQVSSYNEQFF. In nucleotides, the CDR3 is TGTGCCAGCAGTCGACAGGTTTCCTCCTACAATGAGCAGTTCTTC. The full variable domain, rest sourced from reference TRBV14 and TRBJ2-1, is EAGVTQFPSHSVIEKGQTVTLRCDPISGHDNLYWYRRVMGKEIKFLLHFVKESKQDESGMPNNRFLAERTGGTYSTLKVQPAELEDSGVYFCASSRQVSSYNEQFFGPGTRLTVL.

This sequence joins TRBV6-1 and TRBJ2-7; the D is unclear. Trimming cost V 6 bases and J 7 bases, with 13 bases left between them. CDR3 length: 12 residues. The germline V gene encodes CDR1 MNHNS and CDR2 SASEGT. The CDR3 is CASRKTPSEQYF. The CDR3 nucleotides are TGTGCCAGCAGGAAGACACCTTCGGAGCAGTACTTC.

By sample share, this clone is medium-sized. The CDR3 region has the DNA TGTGCCAGCAAGGAGCGTCCTCACTACAATGAGCAGTTCTTC. This translates into CASKERPHYNEQFF. This chain links TRBV27 with TRBJ2-1; D is unclear. CDR3 length: 14 residues. The germline CDR1 and CDR2 sequences are MNHEY and SMNVEV (reference sequence). V lost 7 bases and J lost 3, with 13 bases in between.

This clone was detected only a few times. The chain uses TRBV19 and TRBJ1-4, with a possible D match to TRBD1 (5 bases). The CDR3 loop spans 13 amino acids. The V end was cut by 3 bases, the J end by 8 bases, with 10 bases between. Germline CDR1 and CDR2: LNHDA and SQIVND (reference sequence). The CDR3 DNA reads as TGTGCCAGTAGTATTGGGGGGAAGGAAAAACTGTTTTTT. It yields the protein CASSIGGKEKLFF.

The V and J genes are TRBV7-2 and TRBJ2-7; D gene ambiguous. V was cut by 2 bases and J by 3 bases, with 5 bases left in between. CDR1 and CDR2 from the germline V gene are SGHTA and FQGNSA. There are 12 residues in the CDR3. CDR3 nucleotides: TGTGCCAGCAGCTTAACCCGCTACGAGCAGTACTTC. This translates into CASSLTRYEQYF.

The chain's CDR3 is CASSLDAGNEKLFF. In DNA, the CDR3 is TGTGCCAGCAGCTTGGACGCGGGTAATGAAAAACTGTTTTTT. The chain recombines TRBV5-4 with TRBJ1-4; D gene unclear. From germline, CDR1 is SGHNT and CDR2 YYREEE (reference sequence). V was trimmed by 0 bases and J by 4 bases, leaving 7 bases between them. The CDR3 contains 14 residues.

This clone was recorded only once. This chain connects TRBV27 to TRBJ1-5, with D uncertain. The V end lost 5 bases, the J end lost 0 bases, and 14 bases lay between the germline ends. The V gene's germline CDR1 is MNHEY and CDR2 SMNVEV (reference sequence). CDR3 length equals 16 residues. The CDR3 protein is CASSPRWGDSNQPQHF. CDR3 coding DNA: TGTGCCAGCAGTCCCAGATGGGGAGATAGCAATCAGCCCCAGCATTTT.

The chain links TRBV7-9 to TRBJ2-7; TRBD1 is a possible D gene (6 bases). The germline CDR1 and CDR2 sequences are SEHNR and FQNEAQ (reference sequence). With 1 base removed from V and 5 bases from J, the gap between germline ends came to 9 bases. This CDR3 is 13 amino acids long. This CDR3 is CASSLDRADEQYF. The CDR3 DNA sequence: TGTGCCAGCAGCTTAGACAGGGCCGACGAGCAGTACTTC.

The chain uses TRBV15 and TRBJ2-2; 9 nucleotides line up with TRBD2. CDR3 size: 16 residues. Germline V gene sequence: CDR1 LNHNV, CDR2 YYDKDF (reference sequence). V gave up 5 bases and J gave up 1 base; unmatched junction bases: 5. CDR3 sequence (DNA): TGTGCCACCAGCCGAGCGGGGGGCTTGAACACCGGGGAGCTGTTTTTT. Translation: CATSRAGGLNTGELFF.

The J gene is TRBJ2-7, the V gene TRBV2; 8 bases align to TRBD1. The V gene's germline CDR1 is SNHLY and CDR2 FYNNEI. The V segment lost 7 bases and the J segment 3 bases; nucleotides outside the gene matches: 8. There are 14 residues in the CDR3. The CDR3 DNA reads TGTGCCAGCACTTCTACTACAGGGGGCTACGAGCAGTACTTC. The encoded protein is CASTSTTGGYEQYF.

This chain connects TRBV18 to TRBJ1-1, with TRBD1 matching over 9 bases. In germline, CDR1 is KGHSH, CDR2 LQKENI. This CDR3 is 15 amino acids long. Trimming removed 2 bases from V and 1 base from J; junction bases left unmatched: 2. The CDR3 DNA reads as TGTGCCAGCTCACCAGGACAGGGGAGGAACACTGAAGCTTTCTTT. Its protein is CASSPGQGRNTEAFF.

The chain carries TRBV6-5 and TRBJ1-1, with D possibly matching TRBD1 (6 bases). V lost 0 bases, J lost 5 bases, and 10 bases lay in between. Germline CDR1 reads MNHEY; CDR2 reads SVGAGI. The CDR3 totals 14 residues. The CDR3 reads CASSYSGGRTEAFF. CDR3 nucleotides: TGTGCCAGCAGTTACTCTGGGGGGCGGACTGAAGCTTTCTTT.

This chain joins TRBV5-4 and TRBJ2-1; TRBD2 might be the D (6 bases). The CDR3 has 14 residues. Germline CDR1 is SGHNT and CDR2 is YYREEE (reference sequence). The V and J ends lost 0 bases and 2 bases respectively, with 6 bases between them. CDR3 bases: TGTGCCAGCAGCTTGGGGGGGGCCTACAATGAGCAGTTCTTC. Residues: CASSLGGAYNEQFF.

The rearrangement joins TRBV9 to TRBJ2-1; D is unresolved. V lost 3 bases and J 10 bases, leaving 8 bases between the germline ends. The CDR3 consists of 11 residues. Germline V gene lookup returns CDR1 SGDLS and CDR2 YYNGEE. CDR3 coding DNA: TGTGCCAGCAGCGGGGGATACGAGCAGTTCTTC. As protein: CASSGGYEQFF.

DNA of the CDR3: TGTGCCAGCATAATCGAACAGGGGGCAGGAGGCTACACCTTC. This translates into CASIIEQGAGGYTF. V usage is TRBV6-1 and J usage is TRBJ1-2, with 9 bases identical to TRBD1. Germline V gene data show CDR1 as MNHNS and CDR2 as SASEGT. The CDR3 consists of 14 residues. V gave up 7 bases and J gave up 8 bases; unmatched junction bases: 11.

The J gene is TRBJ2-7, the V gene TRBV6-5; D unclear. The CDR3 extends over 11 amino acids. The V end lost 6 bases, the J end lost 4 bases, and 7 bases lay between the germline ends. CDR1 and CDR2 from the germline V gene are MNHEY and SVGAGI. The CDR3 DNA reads TGTGCCAGCAGATCGGTGTACGAGCAGTACTTC. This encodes CASRSVYEQYF.

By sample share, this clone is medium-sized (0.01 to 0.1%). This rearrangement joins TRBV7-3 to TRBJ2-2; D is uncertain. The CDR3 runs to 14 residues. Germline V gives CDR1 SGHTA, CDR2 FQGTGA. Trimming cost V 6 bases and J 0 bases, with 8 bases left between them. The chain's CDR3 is CASRKGTNTGELFF. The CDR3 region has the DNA TGTGCCAGCAGGAAAGGGACGAACACCGGGGAGCTGTTTTTT.

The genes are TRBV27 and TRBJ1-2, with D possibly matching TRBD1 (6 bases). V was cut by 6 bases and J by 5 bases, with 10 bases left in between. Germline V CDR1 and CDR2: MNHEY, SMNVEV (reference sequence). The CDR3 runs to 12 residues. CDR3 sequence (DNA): TGTGCCAGCAGGTCCCAGGGGTATGGCTACACCTTC. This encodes CASRSQGYGYTF.